The 8 T cell receptor beta chains below all came from one sample that was sequenced in a study of beta chain features in type 1 diabetes. Investigators reverse transcribed all isolated RNA, so they sequenced expressed TCRB transcripts. TCRdb's table, derived via immunoSEQ multiplex PCR, lists solely in-frame clones and lacks some. Among about 330,000 clones listed, approximately 10% were seen once. Source material: naive CD4+ T cells from blood. These receptors were taken from a woman younger than 45 in good health.

The gene calls are TRBV7-2 and TRBJ2-1; 7 nucleotides line up with TRBD2. CDR1 is SGHTA and CDR2 is FQGNSA in the germline V gene. CDR3 length equals 16 residues. V was pared by 5 bases and J by 4 bases, with 11 bases of the junction left unmatched. CDR3 DNA: TGTGCCAGCAGCCCCCAATCTAGCGGAGGTTACAATGAGCAGTTCTTC. The encoded protein is CASSPQSSGGYNEQFF.

The gene calls are TRBV7-3 and TRBJ2-3, with TRBD2 identical over 9 bases. The J segment lost 0 bases and the V segment lost 5 bases, leaving 6 bases of the junction unmatched. This CDR3 comprises 16 residues. Germline CDR1 SGHTA, CDR2 FQGTGA. CDR3 in amino acids: CASSPGTSSSTDTQYF. As DNA, the CDR3 is TGTGCCAGCAGCCCCGGGACTAGCAGTAGCACAGATACGCAGTATTTT.

This clone showed up just a few times. V is TRBV7-3 and J is TRBJ2-3; the D is unclear. Looked up from germline, CDR1 is SGHTA and CDR2 is FQGTGA. This CDR3 region has 14 residues. V lost 4 bases, J lost 2 bases, and 10 bases lay in between. This chain's CDR3 is CASSSYANTDTQYF. The DNA for the CDR3 is TGTGCCAGCAGCTCTTACGCTAACACAGATACGCAGTATTTT.

The genes are TRBV5-6 and TRBJ2-7; TRBD2 matches at 8 bases. Germline CDR1 and CDR2: SGHDT and YYEEEE. V lost 6 bases to trimming and J lost 4 bases; unmatched junction nucleotides: 9. The CDR3 consists of 14 residues. CDR3: CASKDGRAQYEQYF. CDR3 DNA: TGTGCCAGCAAGGACGGGAGGGCCCAGTACGAGCAGTACTTC.

The chain recombines TRBV7-3 with TRBJ2-3; D might be TRBD2 (5 bases). The germline V gene has CDR1 SGHTA and CDR2 FQGTGA. V lost 2 bases, J lost 3 bases, and 18 bases lay in between. The CDR3 covers 17 residues. The DNA of the CDR3 is TGTGCCAGCAGCTTAGCCGCCCCGGGGAGAGGAACAGATACGCAGTATTTT. This codes for CASSLAAPGRGTDTQYF.

This clone was seen more than once but under ten times. The rearrangement joins TRBV21-1 to TRBJ1-2; the D call TRBD1 from the table was never checked on the DNA. TRBV21-1 is given as a pseudogene. This CDR3 region has 14 residues. The CDR3 bases are TGTGCCAGCAGCAAAGGACAGGGATACTATGGCTACACCTTC. This encodes CASSKGQGYYGYTF.

Details on this clone: Additional DNA sequences in this sample encode the identical CDR3. The rearrangement uses TRBV7-9 and TRBJ2-3; possible D gene TRBD2, 6 bases. The CDR3 consists of 14 residues. Germline loops: CDR1 SEHNR, CDR2 FQNEAQ (reference sequence). Deletions cut 5 bases from V and 0 bases from J, with 9 bases between. The DNA for the CDR3 is TGTGCCAGCAGCCCTGGGACTAGCACAGATACGCAGTATTTT. Protein product: CASSPGTSTDTQYF. Looking up the rest from reference TRBV7-9 and TRBJ2-3 gives the full variable domain: DTGVSQNPRHKITKRGQNVTFRCDPISEHNRLYWYRQTLGQGPEFLTYFQNEAQLEKSRLLSDRFSAERPKGSFSTLEIQRTEQGDSAMYLCASSPGTSTDTQYFGPGTRLTVL.

This clone appeared a single time. The genes are TRBV10-3 and TRBJ2-3; 9 bases map to TRBD1. Germline loops: CDR1 ENHRY, CDR2 SYGVKD. With 5 bases clipped from V and 4 bases from J, the junction kept 10 bases outside the gene matches. The CDR3 covers 16 residues. CDR3 in DNA: TGTGCCATCAGTACCGCCTCCAGGACAGGGGCAGATACGCAGTATTTT. This translates into CAISTASRTGADTQYF.